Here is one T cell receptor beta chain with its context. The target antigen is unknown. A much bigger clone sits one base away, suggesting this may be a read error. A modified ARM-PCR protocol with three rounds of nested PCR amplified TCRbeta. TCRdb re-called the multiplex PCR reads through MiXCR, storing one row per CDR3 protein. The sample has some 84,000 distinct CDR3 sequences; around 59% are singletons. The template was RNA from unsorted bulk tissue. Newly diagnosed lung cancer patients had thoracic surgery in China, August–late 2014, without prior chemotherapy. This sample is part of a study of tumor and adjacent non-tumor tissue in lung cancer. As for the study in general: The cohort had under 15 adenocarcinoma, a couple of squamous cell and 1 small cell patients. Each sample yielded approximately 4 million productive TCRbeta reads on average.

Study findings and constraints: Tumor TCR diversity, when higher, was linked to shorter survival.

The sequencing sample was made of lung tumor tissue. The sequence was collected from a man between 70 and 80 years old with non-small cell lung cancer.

The CDR3 DNA reads as TGTACCAGCAGCTCAGTGAGGACAGGGACCTCACCCCTCCACTTT. This sequence encodes CTSSSVRTGTSPLHF. This rearrangement joins TRBV11-2 to TRBJ1-6; 8 bases line up with TRBD1. Germline V lookup: CDR1 SGHAT, CDR2 FQNNGV. CDR3 size: 15 residues.